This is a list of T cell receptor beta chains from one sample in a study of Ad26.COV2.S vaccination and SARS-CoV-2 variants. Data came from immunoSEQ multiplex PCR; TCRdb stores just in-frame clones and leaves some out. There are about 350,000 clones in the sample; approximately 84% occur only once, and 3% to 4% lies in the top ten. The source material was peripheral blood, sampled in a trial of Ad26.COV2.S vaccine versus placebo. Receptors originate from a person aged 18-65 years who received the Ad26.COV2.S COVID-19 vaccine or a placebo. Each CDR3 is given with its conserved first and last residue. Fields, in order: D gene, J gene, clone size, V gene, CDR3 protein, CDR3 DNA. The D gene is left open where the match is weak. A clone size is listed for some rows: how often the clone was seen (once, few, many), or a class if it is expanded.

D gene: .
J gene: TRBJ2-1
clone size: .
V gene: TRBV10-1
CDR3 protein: CASSERSVGDEQFF
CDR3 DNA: TGCGCCAGCAGTGAGAGGTCTGTTGGGGATGAGCAGTTCTTC

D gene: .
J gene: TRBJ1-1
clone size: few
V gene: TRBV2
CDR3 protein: CASSGERGATMNTEAFF
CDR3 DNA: TGTGCCAGCAGTGGGGAGAGGGGCGCTACCATGAACACTGAAGCTTTCTTT

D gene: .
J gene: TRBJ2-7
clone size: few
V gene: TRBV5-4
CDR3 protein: CASSLTLTDPYEQYF
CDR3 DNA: TGTGCCAGCAGCCTTACCCTGACGGATCCCTACGAGCAGTACTTC

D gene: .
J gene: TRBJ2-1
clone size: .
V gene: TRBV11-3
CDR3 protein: CASSTRARNEQFF
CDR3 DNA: TGTGCCAGCAGCACGAGGGCTAGGAATGAGCAGTTCTTC

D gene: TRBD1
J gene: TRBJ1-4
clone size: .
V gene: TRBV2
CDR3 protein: CASTREGQGNEKLFF
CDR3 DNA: TGTGCCAGCACCCGGGAGGGACAGGGTAATGAAAAACTGTTTTTT

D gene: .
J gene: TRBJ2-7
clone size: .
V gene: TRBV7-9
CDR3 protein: CASSLGDRTGAEQYF
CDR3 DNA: TGTGCCAGCAGCTTAGGAGACAGGACGGGGGCCGAGCAGTACTTC

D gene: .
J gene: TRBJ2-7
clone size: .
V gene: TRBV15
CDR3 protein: CATSRGTPPYEQYF
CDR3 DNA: TGTGCCACCAGCAGGGGTACCCCGCCCTACGAGCAGTACTTC

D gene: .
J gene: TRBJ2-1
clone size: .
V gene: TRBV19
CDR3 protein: CASSIPQSEQFF
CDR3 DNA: TGTGCCAGTAGTATTCCCCAGAGTGAGCAGTTCTTC

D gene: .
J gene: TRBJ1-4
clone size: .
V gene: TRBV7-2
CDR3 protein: CASSLEGSNEKLFF
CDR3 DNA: TGTGCCAGCAGCTTAGAGGGGTCTAATGAAAAACTGTTTTTT

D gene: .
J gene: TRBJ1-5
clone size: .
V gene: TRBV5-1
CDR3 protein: CASSRGENQPQHF
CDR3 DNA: TGCGCCAGCAGCCGAGGGGAAAATCAGCCCCAGCATTTT

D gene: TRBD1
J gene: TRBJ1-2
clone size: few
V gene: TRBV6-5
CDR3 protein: CATGDRGGYGYTF
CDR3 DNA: TGTGCCACAGGGGACAGGGGTGGCTATGGCTACACCTTC

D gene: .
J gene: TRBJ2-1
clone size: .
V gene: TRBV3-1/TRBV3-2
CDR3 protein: CASSQSWSSYNEQFF
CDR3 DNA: TGTGCCAGCAGCCAATCGTGGAGCTCCTACAATGAGCAGTTCTTC

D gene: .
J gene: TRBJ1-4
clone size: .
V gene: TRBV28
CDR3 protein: CASSRSPDPTNEKLFF
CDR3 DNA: TGTGCCAGCAGCAGATCCCCAGATCCAACTAATGAAAAACTGTTTTTT

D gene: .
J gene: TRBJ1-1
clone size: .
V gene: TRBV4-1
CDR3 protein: CASSQEVRNTEAFF
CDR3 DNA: TGCGCCAGCAGCCAAGAGGTCAGGAACACTGAAGCTTTCTTT

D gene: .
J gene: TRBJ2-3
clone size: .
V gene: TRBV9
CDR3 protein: CASSVADTQYF
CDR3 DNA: TGTGCCAGCAGCGTAGCGGATACGCAGTATTTT

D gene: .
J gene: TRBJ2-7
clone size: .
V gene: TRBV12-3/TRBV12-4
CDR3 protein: CASSLGSYEQYF
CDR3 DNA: TGTGCCAGCAGTTTAGGCTCCTACGAGCAGTACTTC

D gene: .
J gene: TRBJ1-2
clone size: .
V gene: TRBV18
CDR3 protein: CASSPDLFYAGSNYGYTF
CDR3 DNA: TGTGCCAGCTCACCGGATCTGTTTTATGCTGGAAGTAACTATGGCTACACCTTC

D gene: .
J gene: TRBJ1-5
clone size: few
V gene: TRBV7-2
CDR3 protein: CASSRDNSNQPQHF
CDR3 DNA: TGTGCCAGCAGCCGGGACAATAGCAATCAGCCCCAGCATTTT

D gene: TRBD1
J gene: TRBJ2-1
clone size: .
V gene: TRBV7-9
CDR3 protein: CASSLEQGAYNEQFF
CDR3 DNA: TGTGCCAGCAGCTTAGAACAGGGGGCCTACAATGAGCAGTTCTTC

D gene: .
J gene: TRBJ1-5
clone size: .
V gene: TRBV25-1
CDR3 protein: CASIAGAATLDQPQHF
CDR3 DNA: TGTGCCAGCATCGCCGGGGCAGCCACCCTCGATCAGCCCCAGCATTTT

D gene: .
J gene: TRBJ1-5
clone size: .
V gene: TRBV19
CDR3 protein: CASLLQGSPSNQPQHF
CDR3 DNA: TGTGCCAGTTTGCTTCAGGGGTCCCCTAGCAATCAGCCCCAGCATTTT

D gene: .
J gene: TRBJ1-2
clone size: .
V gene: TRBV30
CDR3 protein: CAWSSGGLWGYTF
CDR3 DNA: TGTGCCTGGAGCTCGGGGGGTCTTTGGGGCTACACCTTC

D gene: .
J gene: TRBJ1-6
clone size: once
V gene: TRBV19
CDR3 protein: CASSMGNSPLHF
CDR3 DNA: TGTGCCAGTAGTATGGGGAATTCACCCCTCCACTTT

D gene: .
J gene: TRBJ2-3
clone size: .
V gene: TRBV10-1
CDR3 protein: CASARTSTDTQYF
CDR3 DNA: TGCGCCAGCGCCCGGACTAGCACAGATACGCAGTATTTT

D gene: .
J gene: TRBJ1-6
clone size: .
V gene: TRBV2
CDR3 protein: CASTRVNSPLHF
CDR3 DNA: TGTGCCAGCACTCGGGTCAATTCACCCCTCCACTTT

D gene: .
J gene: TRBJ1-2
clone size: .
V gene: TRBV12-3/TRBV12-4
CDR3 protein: CASSLGEYGYTF
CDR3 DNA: TGTGCCAGCAGTTTAGGGGAGTATGGCTACACCTTC

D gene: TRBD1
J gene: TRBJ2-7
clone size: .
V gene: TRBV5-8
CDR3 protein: CASSPRTGGYEQYF
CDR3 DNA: TGTGCCAGCAGCCCGAGGACAGGGGGATACGAGCAGTACTTC

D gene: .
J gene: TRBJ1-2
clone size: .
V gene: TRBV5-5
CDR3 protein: CASSPGIGLGNYGYTF
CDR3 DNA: TGTGCCAGCAGCCCTGGCATCGGGTTAGGTAACTATGGCTACACCTTC

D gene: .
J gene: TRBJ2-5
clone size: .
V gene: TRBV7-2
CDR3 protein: CASSLPFGGSETQYF
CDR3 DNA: TGTGCCAGCAGCCTGCCGTTTGGGGGGTCGGAGACCCAGTACTTC

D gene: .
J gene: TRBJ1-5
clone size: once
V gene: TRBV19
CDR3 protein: CASSIRSGGGNQPQHF
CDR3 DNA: TGTGCCAGTAGTATTCGCTCGGGAGGCGGCAATCAGCCCCAGCATTTT

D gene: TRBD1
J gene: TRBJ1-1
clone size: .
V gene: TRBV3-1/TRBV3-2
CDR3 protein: CASSPSGTGAKAFF
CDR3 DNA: TGTGCCAGCAGCCCGTCCGGGACAGGGGCCAAAGCTTTCTTT

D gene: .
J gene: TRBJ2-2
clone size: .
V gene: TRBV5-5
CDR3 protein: CASSPYTGGELFF
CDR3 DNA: TGTGCCAGCAGCCCATACACGGGCGGGGAGCTGTTTTTT

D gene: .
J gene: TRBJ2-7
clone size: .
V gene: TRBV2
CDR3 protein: CASSERRATIEQYF
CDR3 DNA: TGTGCCAGCAGTGAAAGGCGTGCCACTATCGAGCAGTACTTC

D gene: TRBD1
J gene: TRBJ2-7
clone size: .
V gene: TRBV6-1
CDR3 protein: CASCDRDFDEQYF
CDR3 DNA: TGTGCCAGCTGTGACAGGGATTTCGACGAGCAGTACTTC

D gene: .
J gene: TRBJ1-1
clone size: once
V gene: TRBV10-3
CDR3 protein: CAISDWGGITEAFF
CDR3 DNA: TGTGCCATCAGTGATTGGGGGGGAATCACTGAAGCTTTCTTT

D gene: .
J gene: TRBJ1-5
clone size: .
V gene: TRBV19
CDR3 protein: CASTPDDRNQPQHF
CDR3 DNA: TGTGCCAGTACGCCTGACGACAGGAATCAGCCCCAGCATTTT

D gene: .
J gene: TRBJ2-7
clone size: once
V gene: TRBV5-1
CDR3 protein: CASSLDQGLYEQYF
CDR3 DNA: TGCGCCAGCAGCTTGGATCAGGGTCTCTACGAGCAGTACTTC

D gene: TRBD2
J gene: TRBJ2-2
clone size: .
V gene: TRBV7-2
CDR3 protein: CASSFGLAGTGELFF
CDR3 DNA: TGTGCCAGCAGCTTCGGCCTAGCGGGAACCGGGGAGCTGTTTTTT

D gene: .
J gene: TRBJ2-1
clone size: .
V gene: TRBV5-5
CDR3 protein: CASSLTATLYNEQFF
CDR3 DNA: TGTGCCAGCAGCTTGACTGCTACACTGTACAATGAGCAGTTCTTC

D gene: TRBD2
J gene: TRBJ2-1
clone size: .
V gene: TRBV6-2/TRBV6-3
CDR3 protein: CASSPSGSSNEQFF
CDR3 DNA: TGTGCCAGCAGCCCTAGCGGGAGTTCCAATGAGCAGTTCTTC

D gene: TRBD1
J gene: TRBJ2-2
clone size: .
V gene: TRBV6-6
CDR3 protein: CASSVTGGAVGELFF
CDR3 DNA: TGTGCCAGCAGTGTAACAGGGGGCGCGGTCGGGGAGCTGTTTTTT

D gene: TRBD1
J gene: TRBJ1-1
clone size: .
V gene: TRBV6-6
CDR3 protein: CASSYAGQGGVEAFF
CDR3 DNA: TGTGCCAGCAGTTACGCGGGACAGGGGGGCGTTGAAGCTTTCTTT